Below are 18 T cell receptor beta chains sequenced from a single sample in a study of shared clonotypes between healthy human individuals. The assay was immunoSEQ multiplex PCR, and TCRdb's table has in-frame clones only and misses some. This repertoire shows 2 million to 2.5 million clones, roughly 94% found once; its top ten account for 0.1% to 0.15%. The sequencing sample was made of naive CD4+ T cells sorted from blood. Subset: CD45RA+ positively selected. These receptors were obtained from a man between 18 and 29 years old in good health.

The chain is built from TRBV5-1 and TRBJ2-7; 9 bases fit TRBD1. The CDR3 contains 15 residues. Germline lookup yields CDR1 SGHRS and CDR2 YFSETQ. With V trimmed by 0 bases and J by 4 bases, 5 bases remained unmatched. CDR3 sequence (DNA): TGCGCCAGCAGCTTGGCACAGGGGGCGGGGTACGAGCAGTACTTC. Protein: CASSLAQGAGYEQYF.

This chain links TRBV14 with TRBJ1-1, with a weak D call TRBD1 (6 bases). V gave up 3 bases and J gave up 4 bases, with 21 bases separating them. Germline CDR1 SGHDN, CDR2 FVKESK. CDR3 length: 17 residues. The CDR3 DNA sequence: TGTGCCAGCAGCCATCGAGGACAGATCCCTTTGGGCACTGAAGCTTTCTTT. Residues: CASSHRGQIPLGTEAFF.

The J gene is TRBJ2-4, the V gene TRBV28; 12 bases line up with TRBD1. Germline loops: CDR1 MDHEN, CDR2 SYDVKM. V lost 5 bases, J lost 2 bases, and 4 bases stayed unmatched. The length of the CDR3 is 16 residues. The CDR3 protein is CASSLGTGGTKNIQYF. The CDR3 nucleotides are TGTGCCAGCAGTCTCGGGACAGGGGGCACCAAAAACATTCAGTACTTC.

Here the CDR3 reads CASSYSPGHPYEQYF. The CDR3 DNA sequence: TGTGCCAGCAGCTATTCACCGGGACACCCCTACGAGCAGTACTTC. The rearrangement joins TRBV6-1 to TRBJ2-7; tentative D call: TRBD1 (6 bases). Germline lookup yields CDR1 MNHNS and CDR2 SASEGT. The CDR3 covers 15 residues. The V end lost 6 bases, the J end lost 2 bases, and 17 bases lay between the germline ends.

The chain carries TRBV6-5 and TRBJ2-3; the D is unclear. The CDR3 sequence is 11 residues long. CDR1 is MNHEY, CDR2 SVGAGI, per germline. V gave up 8 bases and J gave up 12 bases, with 15 bases separating them. CDR3 nucleotide sequence: TGTGCCAGCGGACGAGGAGCCGAACAGTATTTT. It yields the protein CASGRGAEQYF.

Comments on this clone: At the DNA level, this CDR3 is encoded by other sequences in the same sample as well. The V gene is TRBV5-1, the J gene TRBJ2-3; the D is unclear. The CDR3 covers 15 residues. Trimming pared 0 bases from V and 1 base from J, leaving 9 bases between. Germline V lookup: CDR1 SGHRS, CDR2 YFSETQ. The CDR3 DNA reads as TGCGCCAGCAGCTTGGAGGGCCGGGGCACAGATACGCAGTATTTT. It specifies CASSLEGRGTDTQYF.

The chain recombines TRBV10-2 with TRBJ1-3; D is undetermined. CDR3 length: 17 amino acids. CDR1 WSHSY and CDR2 SAAADI come from the germline V gene. Trimming removed 2 bases at V and 0 bases at J, with 14 bases between. In DNA form, the CDR3 reads TGCGCCAGCAGTGAGAAGCCTCCATTTCCCTCTGGAAACACCATATATTTT. This codes for CASSEKPPFPSGNTIYF.

The chain employs TRBV7-9 and TRBJ1-1; D uncertain. Germline CDR1 reads SEHNR; CDR2 reads FQNEAQ (reference sequence). Trimming took 1 base from V and 0 from J, leaving 9 bases between them. The CDR3 is 15 residues long. CDR3 DNA sequence: TGTGCCAGCAGCTTAGAATGGGTAGTGAACACTGAAGCTTTCTTT. Its protein is CASSLEWVVNTEAFF.

A remark on this clone: Other DNA sequences in the sample encode the same CDR3. The chain couples TRBV30 to TRBJ1-3; 7 bases agree with TRBD1. The CDR3 is made up of 11 amino acids. In germline, CDR1 is GTSNPN, CDR2 SVGIG (reference sequence). Losses at the gene ends were 3 bases for V and 7 bases for J; bases not matched to a gene: 0. The CDR3 loop is CAWSRGNTIYF. The CDR3 nucleotides read TGTGCCTGGAGCAGGGGGAACACCATATATTTT.

The chain combines TRBV28 with TRBJ2-7, with a tentative D call TRBD1 (6 bases). V dropped 7 bases and J dropped 2 bases, with 15 bases sitting between them. From germline, CDR1 is MDHEN and CDR2 SYDVKM. The CDR3 runs to 14 residues. CDR3: CASTKGDTTYEQYF. CDR3 nucleotide sequence: TGTGCCAGCACTAAAGGGGACACCACCTACGAGCAGTACTTC. Complete variable domain (other parts from reference TRBV28 and TRBJ2-7): DVKVTQSSRYLVKRTGEKVFLECVQDMDHENMFWYRQDPGLGLRLIYFSYDVKMKEKGDIPEGYSVSREKKERFSLILESASTNQTSMYLCASTKGDTTYEQYFGPGTRLTVT.

The rearrangement joins TRBV9 to TRBJ2-1, with a weak D call TRBD2 (5 bases). Deletions cut 3 bases from V and 3 bases from J, with 16 bases between. Germline CDR1 reads SGDLS; CDR2 reads YYNGEE. The CDR3 spans 16 residues. The CDR3 is CASSAPPSSNYNEQFF. The CDR3 region has the DNA TGTGCCAGCAGCGCTCCACCTAGCTCTAACTACAATGAGCAGTTCTTC.

V and J are TRBV5-1 and TRBJ1-3; D uncertain. Germline V gives CDR1 SGHRS, CDR2 YFSETQ. This CDR3 contains 17 residues. V shed 4 bases and J shed 0 bases, with 17 bases lying between them. CDR3 in amino acids: CASSLESLHGSGNTIYF. In DNA, the CDR3 is TGCGCCAGCAGCCTTGAATCACTCCACGGCTCTGGAAACACCATATATTTT.

The V gene is TRBV28, the J gene TRBJ1-5; TRBD1 agrees at 7 bases. The CDR3 consists of 18 residues. The V gene end was trimmed by 4 bases and the J gene end by 0 bases; junction bases not matched to a gene: 12. CDR1 is MDHEN and CDR2 is SYDVKM in the germline V gene. In DNA, the CDR3 is TGTGCCAGCAGTTCACTCCCCGGGGCAGGGGGTAGCAATCAGCCCCAGCATTTT. Translation gives CASSSLPGAGGSNQPQHF. The whole variable domain, filled in from reference TRBV28 and TRBJ1-5, reads DVKVTQSSRYLVKRTGEKVFLECVQDMDHENMFWYRQDPGLGLRLIYFSYDVKMKEKGDIPEGYSVSREKKERFSLILESASTNQTSMYLCASSSLPGAGGSNQPQHFGDGTRLSIL.

This clone showed up just once. This sequence joins TRBV7-8 and TRBJ2-1; D is tentatively TRBD1 or TRBD2 (6 bases each). Germline CDR1 SGHVS, CDR2 FQNEAQ. The V gene lost 1 base and the J gene lost 5 bases, with 21 bases spanning the gap. The CDR3 loop spans 18 amino acids. CDR3 in amino acids: CASSLVGFKGGLNNEQFF. The CDR3 DNA is TGTGCCAGCAGCTTAGTGGGGTTTAAGGGGGGCCTCAACAATGAGCAGTTCTTC.

The CDR3 DNA follows: TGTGCCAGCAGTGAACCGTTTTCGCCGAGGGGTTACAATGAGCAGTTCTTC. Its translation: CASSEPFSPRGYNEQFF. This chain connects TRBV25-1 to TRBJ2-1; TRBD1 or TRBD2 may be the D gene (5 bases each). V was shortened by 2 bases and J by 4 bases, with 18 bases between the two germline ends. In germline, CDR1 is MGHDK, CDR2 SYGVNS. The CDR3 contains 17 residues.

The rearrangement joins TRBV7-9 to TRBJ2-7; 10 bases line up with TRBD2. The V segment lost 5 bases and the J segment 3 bases; nucleotides outside the gene matches: 7. Germline V CDR1 and CDR2: SEHNR, FQNEAQ (reference sequence). This CDR3 has 15 residues. This CDR3 is CASSNQAGGSYEQYF. DNA of the CDR3: TGTGCCAGCAGCAATCAAGCGGGGGGGAGCTACGAGCAGTACTTC.

This chain uses TRBV5-4 with TRBJ2-1, with D unclear. V was trimmed by 2 bases and J by 10 bases, leaving 13 bases between them. The CDR3 spans 13 residues. Germline assignment: CDR1 SGHNT and CDR2 YYREEE (reference sequence). The chain's CDR3 is CASSFKSSFEQFF. CDR3 coding DNA: TGTGCCAGCAGCTTCAAGTCCTCGTTCGAGCAGTTCTTC.

The chain combines TRBV6-1 with TRBJ2-7, with D uncertain. Germline V gene sequence: CDR1 MNHNS, CDR2 SASEGT. V was shortened by 6 bases and J by 10 bases, with 22 bases between the two germline ends. There are 14 residues in the CDR3. This CDR3 is CASRSFVFEQGQYF. CDR3 coding DNA: TGTGCCAGCAGGTCTTTCGTGTTCGAGCAAGGACAGTACTTC.